These T cell receptor beta chains were read from a single sample in a study of cytomegalovirus exposure and HLA in healthy donors. Data came from immunoSEQ multiplex PCR; TCRdb stores just in-frame clones and leaves some out. The sample has some 86,000 clones, roughly 93% seen once. Material: PBMCs. These receptors were collected from a woman aged 25 to 39 in good health and CMV-seronegative. Each CDR3 is given with its conserved first and last residue.

J gene,V gene,CDR3 protein
TRBJ2-7,TRBV4-2,CASSLGRGDEQYF
TRBJ1-1,TRBV7-6,CASSLGQGGSNTEAFF
TRBJ1-2,TRBV30,CAWNLEGRSYYGYTF
TRBJ1-1,TRBV25-1,CASTAGGSTEAFF
TRBJ1-4,TRBV9,CASSVGALDEKLFF
TRBJ1-1,TRBV11-2,CASSLRGGTEAFF
TRBJ2-3,TRBV6-1,CASSGSDTQYF
TRBJ2-2,TRBV30,CAWSLTYRGTGELFF
TRBJ1-1,TRBV5-1,CASSNGQGGTEAFF
TRBJ2-7,TRBV6-5,CASSRGSRYEQYF
TRBJ2-1,TRBV15,CATSTGLAGPLNEQFF
TRBJ2-2,TRBV7-2,CASSLVFSTTGELFF
TRBJ2-1,TRBV7-3,CASSAGGQGQFF
TRBJ2-7,TRBV28,CASKTVLREQYF
TRBJ1-1,TRBV18,CASSKVPGNTEAFF
TRBJ2-5,TRBV29-1,CSVGNRGLIETQYF
TRBJ1-4,TRBV5-1,CASSWAGTENEKLFF
TRBJ1-1,TRBV28,CASSFGFRGTNTEAFF
TRBJ1-5,TRBV19,CASSKQGDFVKPQHF
TRBJ1-2,TRBV20-1,CSAVTGYGYTF
TRBJ1-2,TRBV7-9,CASTSRVYGYTF
TRBJ2-2,TRBV7-3,CASSLKQGAFTGELFF
TRBJ1-6,TRBV27,CASSLEETKNSPLHF
TRBJ1-2,TRBV29-1,CSVVEAPGYGYTF
TRBJ2-6,TRBV25-1,CASSGQGISSGANVLTF
TRBJ2-2,TRBV1,CTSSQEDLASGELFF
TRBJ2-3,TRBV2,CASSELLAVATDTQYF
TRBJ1-2,TRBV5-1,CASSHGQGGGYTF
TRBJ2-7,TRBV6-1,CASSDPGTSGANSYEQYF
TRBJ2-7,TRBV6-6,CASAEIDRHTYEQYF
TRBJ2-7,TRBV5-6,CASSRPNREQYF
TRBJ2-5,TRBV18,CASSLNQETQYF
TRBJ1-4,TRBV5-6,CASSLDTAYNEKLFF
TRBJ1-1,TRBV28,CASITGGASAEAFF
TRBJ2-7,TRBV6-4,CASSPLAGVAYEQYF
TRBJ2-2,TRBV7-6,CASSLGTSGPGELFF
TRBJ2-5,TRBV10-1,CASSESGLAGKETQYF
TRBJ2-3,TRBV6-4,CASSDSSGTGLDTQYF
TRBJ2-2,TRBV6-6,CASSYGLAAGELFF
TRBJ1-2,TRBV5-6,CASSSTVGGYGYTF
TRBJ2-7,TRBV2,CASRTAIYEQYF
TRBJ1-1,TRBV29-1,CSGQGRGYTEAFF
TRBJ1-6,TRBV21-1,CLRGQEYNSPLHF
TRBJ2-4,TRBV7-7,CASSSAKLTVTLAKNIQYF
TRBJ1-1,TRBV30,CAYTGAVMNTEAFF
TRBJ2-3,TRBV27,CASSLGPSKQYF
TRBJ2-3,TRBV11-1,CASRSRTSGGGDTQYF
TRBJ2-2,TRBV7-3,CASSSTTGWAGELFF
TRBJ2-5,TRBV2,CASSEPGLAGGREETQYF
TRBJ2-3,TRBV25-1,CASSEYASGLAGVDTQYF
TRBJ2-7,TRBV2,CASSDRTGFREQYF
TRBJ1-6,TRBV27,CASSLKGGNSPLHF